Given below is one T cell receptor (beta chain) in context. Its antigen remains unidentified. This entry belongs to a study of shared clonotypes between healthy human individuals. Overall study results and limits: Rarefaction showed sorted-subset sequencing was incomplete despite large depth. In this cohort, only blood was sampled, and tissue repertoires likely differ. Naive subsets typically showed greater estimated richness than memory subsets.

The CDR3 consists of 15 residues. V was pared by 1 base and J by 8 bases, with 14 bases between. Germline V lookup: CDR1 MGHDK, CDR2 SYGVNS. The sorted-subset replicate PCRs were given 200 ng DNA, which is about 29,000 T cell genomes. Clones were read by immunoSEQ multiplex PCR, and TCRdb kept only the in-frame ones, dropping some. Of some 2.1 million clones listed, roughly 94% were seen once; the top ten hold 0.1% to 0.15%. The chain uses TRBV25-1 and TRBJ1-4, with TRBD1 as a possible D gene (5 bases). Sequencing was carried out using naive CD4+ T cells sorted from blood. Stated subset: CD45RA+ positively selected. The sequence came from a man between 18 and 29 years old in good health. CDR3 loop: CASSEWAGSGEKLFF. CDR3 nucleotides: TGTGCCAGCAGTGAATGGGCAGGGAGTGGAGAAAAACTGTTTTTT.